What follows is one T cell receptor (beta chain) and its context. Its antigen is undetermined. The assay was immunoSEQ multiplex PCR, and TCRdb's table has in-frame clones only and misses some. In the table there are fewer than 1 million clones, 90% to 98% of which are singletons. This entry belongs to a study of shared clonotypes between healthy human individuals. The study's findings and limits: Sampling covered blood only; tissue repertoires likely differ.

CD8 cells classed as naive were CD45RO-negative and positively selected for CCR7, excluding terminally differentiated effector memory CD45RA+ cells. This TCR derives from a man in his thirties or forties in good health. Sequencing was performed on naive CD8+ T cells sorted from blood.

The CDR3 coding sequence is TGTGCCAGCAGTTCCTCCCAGCGGGAGATAACAGATACGCAGTATTTT. Its translation is CASSSSQREITDTQYF. V gene TRBV28 combines with J gene TRBJ2-3, with TRBD2 matching over 8 bases. Germline values: CDR1 MDHEN, CDR2 SYDVKM. The CDR3 spans 16 residues. V dropped 4 bases and J dropped 3; count of bases not matched to a gene: 9.